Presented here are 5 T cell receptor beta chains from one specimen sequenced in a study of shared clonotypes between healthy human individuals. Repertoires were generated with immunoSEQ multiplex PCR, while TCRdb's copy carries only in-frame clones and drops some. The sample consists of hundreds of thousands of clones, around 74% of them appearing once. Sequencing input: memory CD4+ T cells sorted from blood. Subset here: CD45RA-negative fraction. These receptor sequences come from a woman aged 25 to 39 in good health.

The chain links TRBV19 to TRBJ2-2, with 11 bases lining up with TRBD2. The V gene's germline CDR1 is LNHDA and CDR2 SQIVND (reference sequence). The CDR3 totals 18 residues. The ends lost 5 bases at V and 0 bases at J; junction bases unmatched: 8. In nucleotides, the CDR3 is TGTGCCAGTAGTTTCTCCTTACTAGCGGGAGCGAACACCGGGGAGCTGTTTTTT. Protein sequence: CASSFSLLAGANTGELFF. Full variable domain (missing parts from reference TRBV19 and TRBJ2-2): DGGITQSPKYLFRKEGQNVTLSCEQNLNHDAMYWYRQDPGQGLRLIYYSQIVNDFQKGDIAEGYSVSREKKESFPLTVTSAQKNPTAFYLCASSFSLLAGANTGELFFGEGSRLTVL.

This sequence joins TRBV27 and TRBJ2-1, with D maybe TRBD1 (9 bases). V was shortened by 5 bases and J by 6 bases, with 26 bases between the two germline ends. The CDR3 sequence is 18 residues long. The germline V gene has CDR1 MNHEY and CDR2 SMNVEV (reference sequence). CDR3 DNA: TGTGCCAGCAGTCCAACACTCGGGAGGGGACAGGGTGCCAATGAGCAGTTCTTC. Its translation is CASSPTLGRGQGANEQFF.

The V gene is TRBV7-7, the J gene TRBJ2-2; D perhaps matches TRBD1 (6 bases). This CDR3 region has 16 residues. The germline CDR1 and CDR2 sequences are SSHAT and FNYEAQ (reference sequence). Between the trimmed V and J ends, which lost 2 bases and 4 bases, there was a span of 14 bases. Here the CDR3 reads CASSLFMGAGTGELFF. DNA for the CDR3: TGTGCCAGCAGCTTATTCATGGGGGCGGGCACCGGGGAGCTGTTTTTT. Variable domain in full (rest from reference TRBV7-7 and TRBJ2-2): GAGVSQSPRYKVTKRGQDVTLRCDPISSHATLYWYQQALGQGPEFLTYFNYEAQPDKSGLPSDRFSAERPEGSISTLTIQRTEQRDSAMYRCASSLFMGAGTGELFFGEGSRLTVL.

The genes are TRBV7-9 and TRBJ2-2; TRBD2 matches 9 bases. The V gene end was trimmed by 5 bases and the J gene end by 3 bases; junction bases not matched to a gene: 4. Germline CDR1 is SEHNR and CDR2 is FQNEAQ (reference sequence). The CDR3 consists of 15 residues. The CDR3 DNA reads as TGTGCCAGCAGCCAGACTAGCGGAGACACCGGGGAGCTGTTTTTT. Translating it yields CASSQTSGDTGELFF.

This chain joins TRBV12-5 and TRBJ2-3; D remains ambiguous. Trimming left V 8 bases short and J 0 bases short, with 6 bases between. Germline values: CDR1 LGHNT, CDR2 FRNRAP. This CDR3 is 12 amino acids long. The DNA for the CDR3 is TGTGCTAGTTCGACTAGCACAGATACGCAGTATTTT. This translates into CASSTSTDTQYF.